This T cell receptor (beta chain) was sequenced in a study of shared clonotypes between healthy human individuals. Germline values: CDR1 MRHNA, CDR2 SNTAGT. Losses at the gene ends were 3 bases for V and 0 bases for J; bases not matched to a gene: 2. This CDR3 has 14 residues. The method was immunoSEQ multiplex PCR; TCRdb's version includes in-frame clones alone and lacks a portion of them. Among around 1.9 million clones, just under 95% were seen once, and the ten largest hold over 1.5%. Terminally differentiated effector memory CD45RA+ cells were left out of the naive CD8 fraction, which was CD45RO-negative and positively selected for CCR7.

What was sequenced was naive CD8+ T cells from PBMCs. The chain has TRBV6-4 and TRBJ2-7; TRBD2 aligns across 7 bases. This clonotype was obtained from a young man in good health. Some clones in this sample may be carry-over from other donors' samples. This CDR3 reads CASSEERGSYEQYF. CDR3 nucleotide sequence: TGTGCCAGCAGTGAAGAGCGGGGCTCCTACGAGCAGTACTTC.